This passage covers 4 T cell receptor beta chains from one sample sequenced in a study of T-cell reconstitution after alpha-beta-depleted transplantation in children. The TCRbeta library was prepared with unique molecular identifiers. TCRdb reprocessed the PCR reads with MiXCR, giving one entry per CDR3 protein. This table has about 980,000 distinct CDR3 sequences, about 30% appearing once. The sample consisted of PBMCs, mostly from graft donor cells, taken 360 days after TCRalphabeta/CD19-depleted stem cell transplant. The source of these receptors is a boy in the first two years of life who had a stem cell transplant for SCID, so the T cells may come from the graft donor.

The gene calls are TRBV5-1 and TRBJ2-3, with a weak D call TRBD1 (6 bases). Germline-derived CDR1 and CDR2 are SGHRS and YFSETQ. The CDR3 extends over 19 amino acids. Trimming removed 0 bases at V and 2 bases at J, with 22 bases between. The CDR3 reads CASSLVPTGQVPITDTQYF. DNA for the CDR3: TGCGCCAGCAGCTTGGTCCCAACAGGGCAGGTCCCTATCACAGATACGCAGTATTTT.

The CDR3 sequence is CSARGLSEAFF. As DNA, the CDR3 is TGCAGTGCCCGTGGACTATCTGAAGCTTTCTTT. J is TRBJ1-1 and V is TRBV20-1; D ambiguous. The germline CDR1 and CDR2 sequences are DFQATT and SNEGSKA (reference sequence). V was shortened by 6 bases and J by 6 bases, with 11 bases between the two germline ends. This CDR3 has 11 amino acids.

This clonotype showed up just a few times. The V gene is TRBV29-1, the J gene TRBJ2-6, with D uncertain. The V and J ends lost 7 bases and 4 bases respectively, with 11 bases between them. CDR1 and CDR2 (germline): SQVTM, ANQGSEA. CDR3 length equals 13 residues. The CDR3 here is CSAMLVGANVLTF. The CDR3 DNA is TGCAGCGCAATGCTCGTCGGGGCCAACGTCCTGACTTTC.

The chain recombines TRBV24-1 with TRBJ2-5, with 8 bases identical to TRBD1. V shed 3 bases, J shed 5 bases, and the junction held 10 bases outside the gene matches. CDR3 length: 16 amino acids. The germline CDR1 and CDR2 sequences are KGHDR and SFDVKD. CDR3 sequence (DNA): TGTGCCACCAGTGATCCCGGGACAGGCCTCCCGGAGACCCAGTACTTC. Its protein product is CATSDPGTGLPETQYF.